This T cell receptor beta chain was found in a study of shared clonotypes between healthy human individuals (dated by TCRdb to the early 2020s). As for the study more broadly: The cohort comprised a couple of women and a few men aged 18 to 49 years. The study deeply sequenced blood TCR repertoires of about 5 healthy adults to estimate repertoire size and the extent of clonotype sharing between individuals. To increase sequencing depth and limit assay-specific biases, different laboratories used diverse techniques to prepare libraries and sequence TCR repertoires. Leukapheresis yielded between about 0.9 and 10 billion PBMCs per donor. For each donor, three plates each were used for CD4 naive and CD4 memory, two plates were used for CD8 naive, and one plate was used for CD8 memory. What the research found in general, with its limitations: Sampling was restricted to blood, and TCR repertoires in tissues likely differ from the TCR repertoires found in blood. Larger estimated clonotype richness was generally found for naive subsets than for memory subsets. Because the study included a small number of donors, the genetic and exposure-history diversity represented was limited. Pairwise subsampling indicated that sequencing depth was expected to affect the degree of clonotype sharing among donors. Compared with non-shared clonotypes, clonotypes shared by all four sorted-subset donors had higher generation probabilities. Incomplete sequencing was indicated by rarefaction of sorted-subset datasets, despite the large sequencing depth. When several donors were compared, the shared fraction of clonotypes was about 5.5% for naive CD4, 3.5% to 4% for naive CD8, more than 2% for memory CD4, and less than 0.5% for memory CD8.

As for this clone: Its recognized antigen is unknown. Base qualities were left out, and no much larger clone turns up one base away.

The donors were healthy, HIV-negative adults who had no recently reported acute infections or vaccinations. Every donor was a Caucasian adult residing in Nashville, Tennessee, USA. CD4+ T cells were enriched through magnetic negative selection, after which naive cells were positively selected on CD45RA and the remaining negative fraction served as the memory subset. After blood collection by leukapheresis, PBMCs were isolated using Ficoll-Histopaque density gradient centrifugation and then cryopreserved in the vapor phase of liquid nitrogen. Purity and quantity of every magnetically sorted T cell population were checked by analytical flow cytometry. From each sorted fraction, genomic DNA was isolated and quantified by UV absorbance on a Nanodrop 2000c. Using the deep immunoSEQ assay, multiplex PCR amplified TCR CDR3 regions from genomic DNA. Extracted genomic DNA from each cell subset was spread evenly across all wells of several immunoSEQ 96-well plates, with each plate serving as a replicate. For sorted subsets, 200 to 250 ng genomic DNA, equal to 30,000 or so T cell genomes, was loaded into each replicate PCR. Purified libraries were quantified with a Qubit 3.0 fluorometer, sized on a Bioanalyzer 2100, and re-quantified with the KAPA Library Quantification kit. Every immunoSEQ 96-well plate was sequenced on a separate single-read 150-cycle Illumina NextSeq 550 flow cell. The authors' analysis ran thus. Because the immunoSEQ output included only junctional sequences and no quality scores, the filtering could not be the same as the filtering used for full-length reads. Sequences were annotated with PyIR, a Python wrapper for IgBLAST v1.9, and V/J genes and CDR3 were assigned using IMGT germline references. Any read was removed if the V/J assignment was weak (E-value above 1e-6), the CDR3 was missing, or the read contained stop codons, out-of-frame junctions, or ambiguous translated residues. V3J clonotypes were defined as sequences sharing the same inferred V gene, J gene, and CDR3 amino acid sequence. To compute the percentage overlap between repertoires, the number of shared unique clonotypes was divided by the size of the smaller repertoire. Three approaches were used to assess repertoire richness: RTK rarefaction, the Chao1 estimator, and Recon v2.1 estimates of unobserved clonotypes. OLGA was used to compute generation probabilities for all TCRbeta clonotypes that the gDNA method yielded from a few donors. TCRdb mirrors the immuneACCESS table, restricted to in-frame sequences. Some clones are absent from its copies; in checked studies, under half trace to an unresolved V gene, and the reason for the others is unknown. V and J calls and clone size are given by that table; D and trimming were obtained from the DNA. This sample comprises some 2,100,000 clones, about 94% of them detected only once. Less than 0.15% of the sample goes to the ten largest clones.

CDR1 and CDR2, looked up from the germline V gene (reference sequence), are LNHDA and SQIVND. At the junction V is shortened by 5 bases and J by 0 bases, with 13 bases in between. The CDR3 spans 16 residues, from the cysteine through the phenylalanine. The DNA shown is the 48-base CDR3, in frame from base 1. The sequenced sample consisted of naive CD4+ T cells sorted from blood. In the paper's terms, the cell subset or site label means: CD45RA+ positively selected. The rearrangement joined TRBV19 to TRBJ1-4; the D gene is unclear. This TCR came from a man younger than 35 in good health. The sequence in DNA is TGTGCCAGTAGTCGGAGTAGGGCTGCAACTAATGAAAAACTGTTTTTT. Its coded protein is CASSRSRAATNEKLFF.